This TCR beta chain was sequenced in a study of blood T cell repertoires in COVID-19. Germline assignment: CDR1 SQVTM and CDR2 ANQGSEA. V was pared by 1 base and J by 1 base, with 8 bases between. This CDR3 comprises 13 residues. TCRdb keeps only in-frame clones here, not all; method: immunoSEQ multiplex PCR. The table lists tens of thousands of clones, 70% to 90% of them singletons. The source is a man aged 65 to 79 with active or convalescent COVID-19. The chain couples TRBV29-1 to TRBJ2-7; D gene ambiguous. Sequenced material: peripheral blood. In nucleotides, the CDR3 is TGCAGCGTTGAAGTCGCCGGTTCCTACGAGCAGTACTTC. It specifies CSVEVAGSYEQYF.